The 19 T cell receptor beta chains below all came from one sample that was sequenced in a study of early T cells in non-severe SARS-CoV-2 infection. TCRdb reprocessed the 5' RACE reads with MiXCR, giving one entry per CDR3 protein. The sample shows some 82,000 distinct CDR3 sequences, approximately 12% of them seen only once. This specimen was whole blood, taken at baseline. The receptors derive from an adult who was a healthcare worker with PCR-confirmed SARS-CoV-2 infection or an uninfected control (not recorded which).

This clonotype was picked up many times. V is TRBV11-2 and J is TRBJ1-5; no clear D. CDR1 SGHAT and CDR2 FQNNGV come from the germline V gene. V lost 6 bases, J lost 8 bases, and 14 bases lay in between. The CDR3 is 13 amino acids. In DNA form, the CDR3 reads TGTGCCAGCAGTCAGATGTCCCGGGAGCCCCAGCATTTT. This gives the protein CASSQMSREPQHF.

The rearrangement joins TRBV20-1 to TRBJ2-1; D gene unclear. The CDR3 sequence is 12 residues long. The V end lost 3 bases, the J end lost 5 bases, and 8 bases lay between the germline ends. CDR1 DFQATT and CDR2 SNEGSKA come from the germline V gene (reference sequence). The chain's CDR3 is CSASDANNEQFF. DNA for the CDR3: TGCAGTGCTAGTGATGCAAACAATGAGCAGTTCTTC.

This clonotype has more than one count but fewer than ten. V usage is TRBV11-2 and J usage is TRBJ2-3, with 8 bases fitting TRBD2. Trimming at V came to 2 bases and at J to 4 bases, leaving 8 bases not matched to a gene. The V gene's germline CDR1 is SGHAT and CDR2 FQNNGV. CDR3 size: 16 residues. CDR3 in DNA: TGTGCCAGCAGCTTAACCGGGAGGGCCAGGGCAGATACGCAGTATTTT. It yields the protein CASSLTGRARADTQYF.

The rearrangement joins TRBV6-2 or TRBV6-3 to TRBJ2-1; 8 bases map to TRBD2. Germline CDR1 MNHEY, CDR2 SVGEGT. The J segment lost 3 bases and the V segment lost 6 bases, leaving 4 bases of the junction unmatched. The CDR3 sequence is 14 residues long. CDR3 amino acids: CASRPAGVYNEQFF. CDR3 nucleotides: TGTGCCAGCAGGCCAGCGGGAGTCTACAATGAGCAGTTCTTC.

This chain uses TRBV9 with TRBJ2-2, with D perhaps TRBD2 (8 bases). The CDR3 totals 16 residues. CDR1 and CDR2 (germline): SGDLS, YYNGEE. V lost 0 bases and J lost 6, with 15 bases in between. The CDR3 region is CASSVGTGRGPGELFF. As DNA, the CDR3 is TGTGCCAGCAGCGTAGGTACCGGGAGGGGGCCCGGGGAGCTGTTTTTT.

This clonotype was observed a handful of times. The chain uses TRBV3-1 and TRBJ2-2, with D hard to call. The V and J ends lost 3 bases and 6 bases respectively, with 11 bases between them. CDR1 LGHDT and CDR2 YNNKEL come from the germline V gene (reference sequence). This CDR3 has 14 amino acids. In DNA form, the CDR3 reads TGTGCCAGCAGCCAGTCATGGTTTTCCGGGGAGCTGTTTTTT. Translating gives CASSQSWFSGELFF.

There are a few counts of this clonotype. The J gene is TRBJ2-2, the V gene TRBV28; D unresolved. The CDR3 covers 15 residues. Germline-derived CDR1 and CDR2 are MDHEN and SYDVKM. Trimming stripped 1 base from V and 2 bases from J, with 8 bases between. CDR3 in DNA: TGTGCCAGCAGTTTATTGGACGGTAACACCGGGGAGCTGTTTTTT. It encodes CASSLLDGNTGELFF.

The table lists this clonotype with a few counts. The chain uses TRBV5-6 and TRBJ2-1; weak D call: TRBD2 (6 bases). Germline V gives CDR1 SGHDT, CDR2 YYEEEE. The V gene lost 5 bases and the J gene lost 0 bases, with 15 bases spanning the gap. The CDR3 sequence is 16 residues long. The CDR3 nucleotides are TGTGCCAGCAGGGGGAGGACCATAAGCTCCTACAATGAGCAGTTCTTC. Protein sequence: CASRGRTISSYNEQFF.

The chain joins TRBV2 to TRBJ1-2, with unresolved D. V lost 2 bases, J lost 2 bases, and 12 bases lay in between. Germline lookup yields CDR1 SNHLY and CDR2 FYNNEI. The CDR3 spans 15 residues. The CDR3 bases are TGTGCCAGCAGTGAATGGACGGGGAGGAACTATGGCTACACCTTC. Amino acids: CASSEWTGRNYGYTF.

This clonotype was observed a few times. V gene TRBV30 combines with J gene TRBJ2-3; 10 bases are shared with TRBD2. The J segment lost 3 bases and the V segment lost 0 bases, leaving 6 bases of the junction unmatched. Germline V CDR1 and CDR2: GTSNPN, SVGIG (reference sequence). The CDR3 runs to 16 residues. CDR3 bases: TGTGCCTGGAGTGTAACTAGCGGGATGCGTACAGATACGCAGTATTTT. Translation gives CAWSVTSGMRTDTQYF.

This chain connects TRBV11-2 to TRBJ1-1, with a tentative D call TRBD1 (6 bases). Germline CDR1 is SGHAT and CDR2 is FQNNGV. The CDR3 consists of 14 residues. Trimming shortened V by 2 bases and J by 5 bases, and 12 bases separated the two germline ends. Written as DNA, the CDR3 is TGTGCCAGCAGCTTATCACAGGGATGGACTGAAGCTTTCTTT. Amino acids: CASSLSQGWTEAFF.

The J gene is TRBJ1-1, the V gene TRBV29-1, with a tentative D call TRBD1 (6 bases). V shed 7 bases and J shed 4 bases, with 16 bases lying between them. The V gene's germline CDR1 is SQVTM and CDR2 ANQGSEA. The CDR3 is made up of 13 amino acids. This CDR3 is CSADGGRGTEAFF. CDR3 sequence (DNA): TGCAGCGCCGACGGGGGGCGAGGCACTGAAGCTTTCTTT.

The chain's CDR3 is CASSSSPGGNYGYTF. CDR3 bases: TGTGCCAGCTCATCCTCACCAGGGGGTAACTATGGCTACACCTTC. The chain combines TRBV18 with TRBJ1-2, with 7 nucleotides matching TRBD1. The CDR3 is 15 residues long. Germline lookup yields CDR1 KGHSH and CDR2 LQKENI. J gave up 1 base and V 5 bases, and 7 bases lay outside the gene matches.

In its sample, this clonotype was seen many times. This chain links TRBV19 with TRBJ1-5; TRBD1 might be the D (5 bases). The germline CDR1 and CDR2 sequences are LNHDA and SQIVND (reference sequence). Trimming took off 6 bases at V and 3 bases at J, with 12 bases between the two ends. This CDR3 comprises 14 residues. The CDR3 DNA sequence: TGTGCCAGTAGAACTGGGGGGACCAATCAGCCCCAGCATTTT. Translation gives CASRTGGTNQPQHF.

This clonotype has more than one count but fewer than ten. The gene calls are TRBV10-3 and TRBJ2-5; 11 bases fit TRBD1. Germline-derived CDR1 and CDR2 are ENHRY and SYGVKD. The CDR3 sequence is 14 residues long. Losses at the gene ends were 7 bases for V and 2 bases for J; bases not matched to a gene: 3. CDR3 nucleotides: TGTGCCATCAAAGGGGACAGGGGGCAAGAGACCCAGTACTTC. As protein: CAIKGDRGQETQYF.

This clonotype has a count of ten or more. J is TRBJ2-1 and V is TRBV12-3 or TRBV12-4; TRBD2 might be the D (5 bases). The CDR3 covers 15 residues. Trimming shortened V by 5 bases and J by 2 bases, and 13 bases separated the two germline ends. CDR3 region: CASSEGEMAYNEQFF. The DNA of the CDR3 is TGTGCCAGCAGTGAGGGTGAAATGGCCTACAATGAGCAGTTCTTC.

This chain uses TRBV6-1 with TRBJ2-7; no firm D call. Trimming left V 5 bases short and J 5 bases short, with 10 bases between. The CDR3 is 12 residues long. CDR1 is MNHNS and CDR2 is SASEGT in the germline V gene. CDR3 bases: TGTGCCAGCAGTCCAGGCGACAACGAGCAGTACTTC. This codes for CASSPGDNEQYF.

The chain employs TRBV20-1 and TRBJ2-3, with 9 bases that match TRBD1. Germline V CDR1 and CDR2: DFQATT, SNEGSKA (reference sequence). There are 15 residues in the CDR3. Trimming took 6 bases from V and 5 from J; bases not matched to a gene: 12. The CDR3 DNA follows: TGCAGTGCGTATCGTGGACAGGGGAGGAGAGATACGCAGTATTTT. Its protein is CSAYRGQGRRDTQYF.

This clonotype has just a few counts. This chain uses TRBV19 with TRBJ1-2, with D maybe TRBD1 (5 bases). With 6 bases removed from V and 6 bases from J, the gap between germline ends came to 17 bases. CDR1 LNHDA and CDR2 SQIVND come from the germline V gene (reference sequence). The CDR3 length is 14 residues. The CDR3 DNA reads TGTGCCAGTAGGGGGGGATCAGGGATCCATGGCTACACCTTC. Its protein product is CASRGGSGIHGYTF.